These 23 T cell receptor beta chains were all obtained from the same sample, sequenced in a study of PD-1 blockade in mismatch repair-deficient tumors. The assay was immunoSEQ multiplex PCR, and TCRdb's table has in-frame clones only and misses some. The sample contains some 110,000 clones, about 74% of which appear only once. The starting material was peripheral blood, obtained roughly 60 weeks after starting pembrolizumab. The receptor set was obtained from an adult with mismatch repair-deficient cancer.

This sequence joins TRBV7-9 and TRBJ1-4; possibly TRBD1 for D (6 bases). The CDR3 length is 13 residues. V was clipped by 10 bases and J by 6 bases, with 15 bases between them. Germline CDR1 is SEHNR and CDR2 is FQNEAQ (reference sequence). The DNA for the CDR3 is TGTGCCACCGAGGGGGGTCTTTATGAAAAACTGTTTTTT. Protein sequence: CATEGGLYEKLFF.

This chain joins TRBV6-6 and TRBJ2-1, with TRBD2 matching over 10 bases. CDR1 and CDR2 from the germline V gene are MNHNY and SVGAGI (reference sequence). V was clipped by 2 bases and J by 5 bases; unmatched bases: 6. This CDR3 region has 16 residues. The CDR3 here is CASSYHKREGDNEQFF. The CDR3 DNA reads TGTGCCAGCAGTTACCACAAGCGGGAGGGGGACAATGAGCAGTTCTTC.

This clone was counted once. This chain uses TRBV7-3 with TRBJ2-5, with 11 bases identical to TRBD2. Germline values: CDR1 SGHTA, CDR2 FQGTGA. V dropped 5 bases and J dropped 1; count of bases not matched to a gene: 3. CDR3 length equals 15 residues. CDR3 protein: CASSPSGRIQETQYF. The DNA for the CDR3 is TGTGCCAGCAGCCCTAGCGGGAGGATCCAAGAGACCCAGTACTTC.

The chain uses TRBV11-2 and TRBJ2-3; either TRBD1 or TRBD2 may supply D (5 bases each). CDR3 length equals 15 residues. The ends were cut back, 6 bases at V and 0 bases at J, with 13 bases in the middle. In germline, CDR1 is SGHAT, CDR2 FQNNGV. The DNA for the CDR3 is TGTGCCAGCAGTGTTGTCGGGACGAGCACAGATACGCAGTATTTT. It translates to CASSVVGTSTDTQYF.

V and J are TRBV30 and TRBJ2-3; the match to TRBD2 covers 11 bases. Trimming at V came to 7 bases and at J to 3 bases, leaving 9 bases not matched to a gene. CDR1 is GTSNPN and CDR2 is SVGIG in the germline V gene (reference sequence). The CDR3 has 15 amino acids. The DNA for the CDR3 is TGTGCCTACGCCCTAGCGGGAGGATGGACAGATACGCAGTATTTT. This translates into CAYALAGGWTDTQYF.

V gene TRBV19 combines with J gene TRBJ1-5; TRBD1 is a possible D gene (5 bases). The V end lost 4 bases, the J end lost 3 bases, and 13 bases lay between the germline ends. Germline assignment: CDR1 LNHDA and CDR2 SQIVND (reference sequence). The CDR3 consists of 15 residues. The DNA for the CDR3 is TGTGCCAGTAGTACCAGGGACGGATACAATCAGCCCCAGCATTTT. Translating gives CASSTRDGYNQPQHF.

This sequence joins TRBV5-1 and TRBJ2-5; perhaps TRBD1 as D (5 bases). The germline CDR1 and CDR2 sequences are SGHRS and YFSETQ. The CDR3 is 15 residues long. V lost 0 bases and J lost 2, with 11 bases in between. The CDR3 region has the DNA TGCGCCAGCAGCTTGGAGGGGCGAAAGCAAGAGACCCAGTACTTC. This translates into CASSLEGRKQETQYF.

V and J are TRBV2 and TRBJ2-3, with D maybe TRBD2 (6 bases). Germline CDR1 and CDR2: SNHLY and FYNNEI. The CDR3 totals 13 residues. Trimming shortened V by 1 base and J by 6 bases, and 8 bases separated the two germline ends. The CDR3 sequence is CASSEGSGDTQYF. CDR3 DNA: TGTGCCAGCAGTGAAGGTAGCGGTGATACGCAGTATTTT.

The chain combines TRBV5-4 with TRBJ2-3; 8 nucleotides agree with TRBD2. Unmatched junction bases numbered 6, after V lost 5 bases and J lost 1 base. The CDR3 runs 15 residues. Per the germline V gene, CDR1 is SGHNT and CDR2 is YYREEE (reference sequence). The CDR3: CASRRTSPGTDTQYF. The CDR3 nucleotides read TGTGCCAGCAGGCGGACTAGCCCCGGCACAGATACGCAGTATTTT.

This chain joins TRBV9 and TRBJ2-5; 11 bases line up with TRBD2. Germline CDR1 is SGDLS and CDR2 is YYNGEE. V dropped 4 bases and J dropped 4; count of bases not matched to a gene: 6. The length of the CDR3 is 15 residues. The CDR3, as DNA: TGTGCCAGCAGCATCGGGACTAGCGGACGAGAGACCCAGTACTTC. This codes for CASSIGTSGRETQYF.

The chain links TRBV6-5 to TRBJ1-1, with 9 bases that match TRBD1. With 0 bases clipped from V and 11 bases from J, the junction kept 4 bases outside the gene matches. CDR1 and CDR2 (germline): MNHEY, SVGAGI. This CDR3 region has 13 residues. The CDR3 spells CASSYSDRGIAFF. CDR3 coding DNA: TGTGCCAGCAGTTACTCAGACAGGGGGATCGCTTTCTTT.

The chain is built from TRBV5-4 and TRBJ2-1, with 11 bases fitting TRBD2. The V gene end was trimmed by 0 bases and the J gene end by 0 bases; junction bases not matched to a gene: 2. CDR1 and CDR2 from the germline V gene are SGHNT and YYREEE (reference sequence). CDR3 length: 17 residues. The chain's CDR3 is CASSLGLAGSSYNEQFF. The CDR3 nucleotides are TGTGCCAGCAGCTTGGGACTAGCGGGAAGCTCCTACAATGAGCAGTTCTTC.

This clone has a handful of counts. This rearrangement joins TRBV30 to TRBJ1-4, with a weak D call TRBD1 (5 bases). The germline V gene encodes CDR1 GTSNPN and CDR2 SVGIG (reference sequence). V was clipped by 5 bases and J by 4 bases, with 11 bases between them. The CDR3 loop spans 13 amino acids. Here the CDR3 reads CAWQTVYNEKLFF. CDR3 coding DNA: TGTGCCTGGCAGACAGTTTATAATGAAAAACTGTTTTTT.

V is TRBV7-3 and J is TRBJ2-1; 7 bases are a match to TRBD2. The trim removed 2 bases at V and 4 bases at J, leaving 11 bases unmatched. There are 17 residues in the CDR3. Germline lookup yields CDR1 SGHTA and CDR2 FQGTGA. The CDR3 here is CASSLAGGLAVYNEQFF. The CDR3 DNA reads TGTGCCAGCAGCTTAGCCGGAGGTCTAGCGGTTTACAATGAGCAGTTCTTC.

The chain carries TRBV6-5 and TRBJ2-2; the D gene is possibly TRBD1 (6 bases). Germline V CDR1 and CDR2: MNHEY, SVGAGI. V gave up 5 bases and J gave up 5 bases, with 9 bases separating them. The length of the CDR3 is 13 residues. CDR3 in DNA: TGTGCCAGCAGTGGACAGTCAACCGGGGAGCTGTTTTTT. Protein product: CASSGQSTGELFF.

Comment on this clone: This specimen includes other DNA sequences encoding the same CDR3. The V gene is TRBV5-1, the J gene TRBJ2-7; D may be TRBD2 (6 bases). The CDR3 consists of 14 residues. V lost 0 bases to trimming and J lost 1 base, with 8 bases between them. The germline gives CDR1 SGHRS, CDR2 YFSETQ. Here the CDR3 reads CASSLAGDSYEQYF. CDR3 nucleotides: TGCGCCAGCAGCTTGGCGGGAGATTCCTACGAGCAGTACTTC.

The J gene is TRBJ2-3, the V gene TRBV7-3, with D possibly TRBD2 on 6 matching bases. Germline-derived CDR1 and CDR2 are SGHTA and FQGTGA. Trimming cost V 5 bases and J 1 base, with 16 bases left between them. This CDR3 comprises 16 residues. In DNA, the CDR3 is TGTGCCAGCAGCCGCGGGACTTTAGGAGGCACAGATACGCAGTATTTT. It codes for CASSRGTLGGTDTQYF.

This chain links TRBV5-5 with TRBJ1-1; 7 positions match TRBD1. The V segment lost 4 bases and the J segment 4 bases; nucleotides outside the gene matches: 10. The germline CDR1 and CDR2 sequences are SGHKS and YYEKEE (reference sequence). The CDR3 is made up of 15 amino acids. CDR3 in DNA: TGTGCCAGCAGCGGGACCGGGACAGCGGGCACTGAAGCTTTCTTT. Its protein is CASSGTGTAGTEAFF. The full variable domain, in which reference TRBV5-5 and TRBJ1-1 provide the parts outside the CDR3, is DAGVTQSPTHLIKTRGQQVTLRCSPISGHKSVSWYQQVLGQGPQFIFQYYEKEERGRGNFPDRFSARQFPNYSSELNVNALLLGDSALYLCASSGTGTAGTEAFFGQGTRLTVV.

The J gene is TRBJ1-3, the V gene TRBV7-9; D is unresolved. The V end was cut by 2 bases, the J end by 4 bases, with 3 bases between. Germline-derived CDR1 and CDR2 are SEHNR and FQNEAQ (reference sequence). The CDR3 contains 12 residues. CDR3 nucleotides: TGTGCCAGCAGCTTATTGGGAAACACCATATATTTT. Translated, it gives CASSLLGNTIYF.

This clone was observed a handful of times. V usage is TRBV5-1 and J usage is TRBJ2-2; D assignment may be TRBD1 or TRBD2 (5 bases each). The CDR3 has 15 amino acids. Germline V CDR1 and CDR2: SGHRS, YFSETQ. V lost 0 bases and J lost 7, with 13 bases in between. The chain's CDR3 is CASSLVGGASGELFF. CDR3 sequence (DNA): TGCGCCAGCAGCTTGGTTGGGGGTGCGAGCGGGGAGCTGTTTTTT.

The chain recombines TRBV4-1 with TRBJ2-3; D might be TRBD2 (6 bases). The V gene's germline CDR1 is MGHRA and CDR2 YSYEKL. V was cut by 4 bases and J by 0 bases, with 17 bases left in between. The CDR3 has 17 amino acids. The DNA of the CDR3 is TGCGCCAGCAGCCCCACCCCACAAGCGGGTAGCACAGATACGCAGTATTTT. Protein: CASSPTPQAGSTDTQYF.

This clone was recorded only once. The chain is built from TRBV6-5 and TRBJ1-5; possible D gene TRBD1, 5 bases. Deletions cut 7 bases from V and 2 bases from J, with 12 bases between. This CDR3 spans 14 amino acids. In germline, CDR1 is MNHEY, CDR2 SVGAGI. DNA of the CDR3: TGTGCCAGCACCAAAGACAGCGGCAATCAGCCCCAGCATTTT. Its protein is CASTKDSGNQPQHF.

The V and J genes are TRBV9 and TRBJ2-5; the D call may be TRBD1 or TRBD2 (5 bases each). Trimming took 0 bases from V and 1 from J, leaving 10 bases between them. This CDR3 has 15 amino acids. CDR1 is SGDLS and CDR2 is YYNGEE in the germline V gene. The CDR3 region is CASSVAGTLQETQYF. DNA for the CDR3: TGTGCCAGCAGCGTAGCCGGGACCCTCCAAGAGACCCAGTACTTC.